This is a list of T cell receptor beta chains from one sample in a study of cytomegalovirus exposure and HLA in healthy donors. Some clones are missing from TCRdb's copy, which holds only in-frame ones; the method was immunoSEQ multiplex PCR. The table has under 200,000 clones, roughly 87% seen once. Sequenced sample: PBMCs. The origin of the receptors is a boy aged 2 to 10 in good health and CMV-seronegative. Both conserved end residues are part of each CDR3. The D gene is left open where the match is weak. A row's size may be missing; if present it is once, few, many or a size class.

V gene	CDR3 length	clone size	J gene	D gene	CDR3 protein	CDR3 DNA
TRBV5-1	14	.	TRBJ2-3	.	CASSPSGEADTQYF	TGCGCCAGCAGCCCATCCGGAGAAGCAGATACGCAGTATTTT
TRBV10-3	17	.	TRBJ1-3	.	CAISKRTGSDSGNTIYF	TGTGCCATCAGCAAAAGGACGGGGTCGGACTCTGGAAACACCATATATTTT
TRBV14	14	.	TRBJ2-7	.	CASSQGWATYEQYF	TGTGCCAGCAGCCAAGGTTGGGCAACCTACGAGCAGTACTTC
TRBV6-1	17	few	TRBJ1-5	.	CASSEPPKDNSNQPQHF	TGTGCCAGCAGTGAACCACCAAAAGACAATAGCAATCAGCCCCAGCATTTT
TRBV9	15	.	TRBJ2-7	TRBD1	CASSVKTGGTYEQYF	TGTGCCAGCAGCGTTAAGACAGGGGGCACCTACGAGCAGTACTTC
TRBV9	16	.	TRBJ2-3	.	CASSVGNRPSTDTQYF	TGTGCCAGCAGCGTAGGTAACAGACCTAGCACAGATACGCAGTATTTT
TRBV7-2	18	.	TRBJ2-2	TRBD2	CASSLVGMGLAGGPELFF	TGTGCCAGCAGCTTAGTTGGGATGGGACTAGCGGGGGGGCCGGAGCTGTTTTTT
TRBV6-1	13	.	TRBJ1-4	TRBD1	CASKTGAGEKLFF	TGTGCCAGCAAGACAGGGGCGGGGGAAAAACTGTTTTTT
TRBV4-1	16	.	TRBJ2-1	.	CASSQPTEGTGNEQFF	TGCGCCAGCAGCCAACCGACTGAAGGAACCGGGAATGAGCAGTTCTTC
TRBV4-1	12	.	TRBJ2-2	.	CASSHPAGELFF	TGCGCCAGCAGCCATCCGGCCGGGGAGCTGTTTTTT
TRBV30	16	.	TRBJ1-6	.	CASNQGWATYNSPLHF	TGTGCCTCGAACCAGGGGTGGGCTACCTATAATTCACCCCTCCACTTT
TRBV28	13	.	TRBJ1-2	.	CASSGARGYGYTF	TGTGCCAGCAGTGGGGCGCGCGGCTATGGCTACACCTTC
TRBV5-8	13	.	TRBJ2-5	TRBD2	CASSFWGGETQYF	TGTGCCAGCAGCTTCTGGGGGGGAGAGACCCAGTACTTC